This TCR beta chain emerged from a study of cytomegalovirus exposure and HLA in healthy donors. Regarding this clone: Its antigen is currently unknown.

The study ran its PCR with 60 Vbeta and 13 Jbeta primers. Measured with immunoSEQ multiplex PCR; TCRdb has only the in-frame clones, and not every one. The sample holds about 160,000 clones, about 65% seen once. Donors likely had unrecorded immune exposures despite being nominally healthy when sampled. Germline V gene data show CDR1 as KGHSH and CDR2 as LQKENI. The CDR3 covers 14 residues. Trimming took 5 bases from V and 3 from J; bases not matched to a gene: 5. Overall study results and limits: TCR beta sequences reportedly predicted most subjects' HLA-A and HLA-B alleles accurately. TCR association rates varied by HLA locus in a later analysis, with DRB1 highest and HLA-C lowest.

The TCR originated in a man aged 35-49 years in good health and CMV-seropositive. The sequencing input was PBMCs. The V call is TRBV18, the J call TRBJ1-2, with TRBD1 matching 8 bases. The CDR3 spells CASSSRGQDYGYTF. The CDR3 nucleotides are TGTGCCAGCTCATCCAGGGGGCAGGACTATGGCTACACCTTC.